One sample yielded the 30 T cell receptor beta chains listed below, sequenced in a study of T cell responses to AZD1222 COVID-19 vaccine. Assay: immunoSEQ multiplex PCR; the TCRdb copy retains only in-frame clones and omits some. The table has around 130,000 clones, approximately 85% seen once. Sequenced material: peripheral blood, taken on day 0 of AZD1222 vaccination. Source of these receptors: an adult in good health.

CDR3 bases: TGTGCCAGCAGCCACGGGCGGGATGGAGGGAGCAATCAGCCCCAGCATTTT. It specifies CASSHGRDGGSNQPQHF. The chain links TRBV3-1 (or the pseudogene TRBV3-2) to TRBJ1-5; D call uncertain. The CDR3 spans 17 residues. Germline CDR1 reads LGHDT; CDR2 reads YNNKEL (reference sequence). V dropped 3 bases and J dropped 1 base, with 16 bases sitting between them.

This rearrangement joins TRBV5-6 to TRBJ2-2; TRBD2 matches at 9 bases. The V and J ends lost 4 bases and 6 bases, in that order; junction bases with no gene match: 10. Germline lookup yields CDR1 SGHDT and CDR2 YYEEEE. The CDR3 loop spans 16 amino acids. For the CDR3, the DNA is TGTGCCAGCAGCGCGGGGGGGCTTGGTCGGGCCGGGGAGCTGTTTTTT. Its translation is CASSAGGLGRAGELFF.

The CDR3 spells CASSHAGVTEAFF. The CDR3 nucleotides are TGTGCCAGCAGCCATGCTGGAGTCACTGAAGCTTTCTTT. The chain links TRBV3-1 (or the pseudogene TRBV3-2) to TRBJ1-1; unclear D gene. Germline V gene data show CDR1 as LGHDT and CDR2 as YNNKEL (reference sequence). Trimming pared 3 bases from V and 4 bases from J, leaving 9 bases between. The CDR3 has 13 residues.

The V and J genes are TRBV7-9 and TRBJ1-6; 11 bases are shared with TRBD1. The length of the CDR3 is 15 residues. The junction had 4 bases not matched to a gene; V was cut back by 4 bases and J by 8 bases. CDR1 is SEHNR and CDR2 is FQNEAQ in the germline V gene (reference sequence). The chain's CDR3 is CASSSRDRGYSPLHF. CDR3 nucleotides: TGTGCCAGCAGCTCCCGGGACAGGGGGTATTCACCCCTCCACTTT.

The chain combines TRBV6-1 with TRBJ2-6, with D possibly being TRBD2 (6 bases). Trimming took off 4 bases at V and 2 bases at J, with 18 bases between the two ends. CDR1 and CDR2 (germline): MNHNS, SASEGT. The CDR3 runs to 18 residues. In DNA, the CDR3 is TGTGCCAGCAGTGCCACTCCGCCCGGGGGACCTGGGGCCAACGTCCTGACTTTC. Protein: CASSATPPGGPGANVLTF.

The chain combines TRBV9 with TRBJ2-5; perhaps TRBD2 as D (7 bases). The germline gives CDR1 SGDLS, CDR2 YYNGEE. V lost 3 bases, J lost 7 bases, and 16 bases lay in between. CDR3 length equals 14 residues. As DNA, the CDR3 is TGTGCCAGCAGCGGGACAGCCCCGGGGGGGACCCAGTACTTC. Translated, it gives CASSGTAPGGTQYF.

This clone was seen just once. This chain joins TRBV29-1 and TRBJ1-1; D remains ambiguous. The germline gives CDR1 SQVTM, CDR2 ANQGSEA. The CDR3 extends over 11 amino acids. V dropped 8 bases and J dropped 1 base, with 8 bases sitting between them. The CDR3 DNA reads TGCAGCTCCTCAGAGAACACTGAAGCTTTCTTT. Protein sequence: CSSSENTEAFF.

This clone was detected only a few times. The sample holds other DNA sequences that translate to the same CDR3. The genes are TRBV7-6 and TRBJ1-2; D ambiguous. Trimming took off 5 bases at V and 1 base at J, with 17 bases between the two ends. CDR1 and CDR2 from the germline V gene are SGHVS and FNYEAQ. The CDR3 consists of 16 residues. CDR3 nucleotides: TGTGCCAGCAGCCTCTCCTCCAGCGGGAATAACTATGGCTACACCTTC. Translation gives CASSLSSSGNNYGYTF. The entire variable domain, with the rest obtained from reference TRBV7-6 and TRBJ1-2, is as follows: GAGVSQSPRYKVTKRGQDVALRCDPISGHVSLYWYRQALGQGPEFLTYFNYEAQQDKSGLPNDRFSAERPEGSISTLTIQRTEQRDSAMYRCASSLSSSGNNYGYTFGSGTRLTVV.

This clone was observed a few times. V gene TRBV5-1 combines with J gene TRBJ1-1; no clear D. The germline CDR1 and CDR2 sequences are SGHRS and YFSETQ. The V end was cut by 4 bases, the J end by 1 base, with 14 bases between. The CDR3 loop spans 15 amino acids. CDR3 sequence: CASSPEARSNTEAFF. Written as DNA, the CDR3 is TGCGCCAGCAGCCCTGAGGCCCGATCGAACACTGAAGCTTTCTTT.

The rearrangement joins TRBV18 to TRBJ1-3; no reliable D call. This CDR3 spans 14 amino acids. Deletions cut 2 bases from V and 2 bases from J, with 7 bases between. Looked up from germline, CDR1 is KGHSH and CDR2 is LQKENI. CDR3 region: CASSPAVAGNTIYF. The CDR3, as DNA: TGTGCCAGCTCACCAGCGGTAGCTGGAAACACCATATATTTT.

This clone was seen a single time. V and J are TRBV3-1 (or the pseudogene TRBV3-2) and TRBJ2-7; maybe TRBD1 (6 bases). From germline, CDR1 is LGHDT and CDR2 YNNKEL (reference sequence). This CDR3 contains 13 residues. V was pared by 3 bases and J by 2 bases, with 8 bases between. The CDR3 bases are TGTGCCAGCAGCCATAGGACAGCCTACGAGCAGTACTTC. Translated, it gives CASSHRTAYEQYF.

The V and J genes are TRBV7-6 and TRBJ1-6; no reliable D call. The CDR3 is made up of 16 amino acids. Per the germline V gene, CDR1 is SGHVS and CDR2 is FNYEAQ. Trimming shortened V by 6 bases and J by 11 bases, and 23 bases separated the two germline ends. Here the CDR3 DNA reads TGTGCCAGCAGTTTCGGGAACGAAATGGAGGATACACCCCTCCACTTT. This codes for CASSFGNEMEDTPLHF.

J is TRBJ2-3 and V is TRBV9, with 9 bases aligning to TRBD2. The CDR3 is 15 amino acids. The J segment lost 4 bases and the V segment lost 3 bases, leaving 6 bases of the junction unmatched. Looked up from germline, CDR1 is SGDLS and CDR2 is YYNGEE. DNA of the CDR3: TGTGCCAGCAGCGGTAGCGGGAGTTGGGCAGATACGCAGTATTTT. It codes for CASSGSGSWADTQYF. The variable domain in full, with the rest retrieved from reference TRBV9 and TRBJ2-3, is DSGVTQTPKHLITATGQRVTLRCSPRSGDLSVYWYQQSLDQGLQFLIQYYNGEERAKGNILERFSAQQFPDLHSELNLSSLELGDSALYFCASSGSGSWADTQYFGPGTRLTVL.

The CDR3 region has the DNA TGTGCCAGTAGTCGAGGGGAGTGGGTCACTGAAGCTTTCTTT. It is translated as CASSRGEWVTEAFF. The chain has TRBV19 and TRBJ1-1; D perhaps matches TRBD1 (5 bases). The CDR3 length is 14 residues. The germline V gene encodes CDR1 LNHDA and CDR2 SQIVND (reference sequence). Between the trimmed V and J ends, which lost 5 bases and 4 bases, there was a span of 14 bases.

This chain links TRBV4-3 with TRBJ2-3; D is undetermined. There are 14 residues in the CDR3. The V gene lost 0 bases and the J gene lost 7 bases, with 11 bases spanning the gap. In germline, CDR1 is LGHNA, CDR2 YSLEER. The CDR3 sequence: CASSQDSLGYTQYF. DNA for the CDR3: TGCGCCAGCAGCCAAGATTCCCTGGGGTATACGCAGTATTTT.

CDR3 DNA sequence: TGTGCCACCAGTGACCGGACGGTATACACAGATACGCAGTATTTT. Translated: CATSDRTVYTDTQYF. This chain joins TRBV24-1 and TRBJ2-3; D not resolved. Germline-derived CDR1 and CDR2 are KGHDR and SFDVKD. CDR3 length: 15 residues. V was clipped by 4 bases and J by 2 bases, with 12 bases between them.

This clone appeared once. V gene TRBV15 combines with J gene TRBJ1-2; a weak D match, TRBD1 (6 bases). V lost 0 bases and J 0 bases, leaving 11 bases between the germline ends. CDR1 is LNHNV, CDR2 YYDKDF, per germline (reference sequence). The CDR3 runs 16 residues. This CDR3 reads CATSRDRGLPNYGYTF. The CDR3 coding sequence is TGTGCCACCAGCAGAGACAGGGGTCTACCTAACTATGGCTACACCTTC.

In this sample, this clone turned up a few times. The gene calls are TRBV9 and TRBJ1-3; D might be TRBD1 (5 bases). Germline-derived CDR1 and CDR2 are SGDLS and YYNGEE. V was pared by 4 bases and J by 4 bases, with 6 bases between. CDR3 length: 12 amino acids. The CDR3 DNA follows: TGTGCCAGCAGCTGGGGGGGAAACACCATATATTTT. This codes for CASSWGGNTIYF. Together with reference TRBV9 and TRBJ1-3, the CDR3 gives the full variable domain: DSGVTQTPKHLITATGQRVTLRCSPRSGDLSVYWYQQSLDQGLQFLIQYYNGEERAKGNILERFSAQQFPDLHSELNLSSLELGDSALYFCASSWGGNTIYFGEGSWLTVV.

The chain uses TRBV6-4 and TRBJ2-1; 9 nucleotides agree with TRBD1. Trimming at V came to 5 bases and at J to 3 bases, leaving 5 bases not matched to a gene. Germline V gene lookup returns CDR1 MRHNA and CDR2 SNTAGT. The CDR3 spans 15 residues. The CDR3 sequence: CASSQGTGSYNEQFF. For the CDR3, the DNA is TGTGCCAGCAGTCAAGGGACAGGGAGCTACAATGAGCAGTTCTTC.

The genes are TRBV6-6 and TRBJ1-2, with 7 positions matching TRBD1. The J segment lost 5 bases and the V segment lost 6 bases, leaving 15 bases of the junction unmatched. CDR3 length: 16 residues. Germline V gives CDR1 MNHNY, CDR2 SVGAGI (reference sequence). DNA for the CDR3: TGTGCCAGCAGAAATCCGTCGGGACAGATGGGATATGGCTACACCTTC. Translation: CASRNPSGQMGYGYTF.

The V gene is TRBV2, the J gene TRBJ1-5, with 9 nucleotides matching TRBD1. The CDR3 has 15 amino acids. CDR1 and CDR2 from the germline V gene are SNHLY and FYNNEI. The ends lost 7 bases at V and 5 bases at J; junction bases unmatched: 9. CDR3 nucleotides: TGTGCCAGCAACCGTCGACAGGGGGTGTATCAGCCCCAGCATTTT. Protein: CASNRRQGVYQPQHF.

J is TRBJ1-2 and V is TRBV6-5; 7 bases are shared with TRBD1. This CDR3 is 14 amino acids long. CDR1 is MNHEY, CDR2 SVGAGI, per germline. V dropped 6 bases and J dropped 7; count of bases not matched to a gene: 11. The CDR3 DNA reads TGTGCCAGCAGATCGCAATCCGACAGGGCTGGCTACACCTTC. Protein: CASRSQSDRAGYTF.

The chain employs TRBV3-1 (or the pseudogene TRBV3-2) and TRBJ1-4; TRBD1 matches 7 bases. The germline CDR1 and CDR2 sequences are LGHDT and YNNKEL (reference sequence). This CDR3 spans 15 amino acids. J was trimmed by 8 bases and V by 1 base; bases with no gene match: 7. The CDR3 region has the DNA TGTGCCAGCAGCCAAGTCGAGGCCAGGGGGGAAAAACTGTTTTTT. Translating it yields CASSQVEARGEKLFF.

The rearrangement links TRBV9 to TRBJ2-7; TRBD1 aligns across 10 bases. This CDR3 has 16 amino acids. Trimming at V came to 0 bases and at J to 5 bases, leaving 8 bases not matched to a gene. From germline, CDR1 is SGDLS and CDR2 YYNGEE. The CDR3 loop is CASSVADRGLINEQYF. The CDR3 region has the DNA TGTGCCAGCAGCGTAGCCGACAGGGGGCTGATAAACGAGCAGTACTTC.

The chain recombines TRBV6-4 with TRBJ2-1; D is perhaps TRBD1 or TRBD2 (5 bases each). V was cut by 6 bases and J by 4 bases, with 13 bases left in between. Germline lookup yields CDR1 MRHNA and CDR2 SNTAGT. This CDR3 is built from 14 residues. CDR3 residues: CASRAGAPYNEQFF. CDR3 bases: TGTGCCAGCAGAGCCGGGGCCCCTTACAATGAGCAGTTCTTC.

The gene calls are TRBV10-1 and TRBJ1-1, with 8 positions matching TRBD1. Germline CDR1 and CDR2: WNHNN and SYGVQD (reference sequence). The CDR3 is 18 amino acids. Trimming removed 3 bases from V and 1 base from J; junction bases left unmatched: 13. The CDR3 region has the DNA TGCGCCAGCAGTGAAGGTAGCGCCCACGGACAGGGGAACACTGAAGCTTTCTTT. Amino acids: CASSEGSAHGQGNTEAFF.

This clone has just a few counts. V usage is TRBV12-3 or TRBV12-4 and J usage is TRBJ2-1; no clear D. The V end lost 7 bases, the J end lost 5 bases, and 9 bases lay between the germline ends. This CDR3 region has 12 residues. CDR3 bases: TGTGCCAGCAACCGGGCCAACAATGAGCAGTTCTTC. This codes for CASNRANNEQFF.

The V call is TRBV28, the J call TRBJ1-1, with D possibly matching TRBD1 (5 bases). The CDR3 extends over 13 amino acids. Germline values: CDR1 MDHEN, CDR2 SYDVKM. The V end was cut by 1 base, the J end by 7 bases, with 10 bases between. The CDR3 protein is CASSLYGTGEAFF. CDR3 in DNA: TGTGCCAGCAGTTTATATGGGACTGGTGAAGCTTTCTTT.

This clone was recorded only once. This sequence joins TRBV7-3 and TRBJ2-1, with D uncertain. V was pared by 5 bases and J by 10 bases, with 6 bases between. The CDR3 sequence is 10 residues long. Germline-derived CDR1 and CDR2 are SGHTA and FQGTGA. As DNA, the CDR3 is TGTGCCAGCAGCCCGACGGAGCAGTTCTTC. Its translation: CASSPTEQFF.

The chain is built from TRBV5-1 and TRBJ2-3; no firm D call. V shed 0 bases and J shed 0 bases, with 8 bases lying between them. The CDR3 loop spans 15 amino acids. CDR1 is SGHRS, CDR2 YFSETQ, per germline. CDR3: CASSLAVASTDTQYF. For the CDR3, the DNA is TGCGCCAGCAGCTTGGCTGTGGCTAGCACAGATACGCAGTATTTT.